Listed here are 24 T cell receptor beta chains from one sample, sequenced in a study of cytomegalovirus exposure and HLA in healthy donors. The primer mix had 60 Vbeta and 13 Jbeta primers. Profiled with immunoSEQ multiplex PCR; TCRdb holds only in-frame clones, not every one. In the table there are approximately 120,000 clones, 74% of which are singletons. The sample comprised PBMCs. The receptors shown here come from a human donor in good health.

V is TRBV7-2 and J is TRBJ1-2, with 7 bases lining up with TRBD1. Germline V gene lookup returns CDR1 SGHTA and CDR2 FQGNSA. With 1 base clipped from V and 7 bases from J, the junction kept 9 bases outside the gene matches. CDR3 length: 15 residues. The CDR3 spells CASSLDGGQSAGYTF. In DNA, the CDR3 is TGTGCCAGCAGCTTAGATGGGGGACAGTCCGCTGGCTACACCTTC.

V is TRBV7-9 and J is TRBJ1-1; D remains unclear. Trimming removed 5 bases at V and 7 bases at J, with 8 bases between. This CDR3 spans 11 amino acids. The germline V gene has CDR1 SEHNR and CDR2 FQNEAQ (reference sequence). The CDR3 here is CASSPGYEAFF. The CDR3 DNA reads as TGTGCCAGCAGCCCCGGGTATGAAGCTTTCTTT. Full variable domain (missing parts from reference TRBV7-9 and TRBJ1-1): DTGVSQNPRHKITKRGQNVTFRCDPISEHNRLYWYRQTLGQGPEFLTYFQNEAQLEKSRLLSDRFSAERPKGSFSTLEIQRTEQGDSAMYLCASSPGYEAFFGQGTRLTVV.

This clone showed up just once. The same CDR3 arises from other DNA sequences in this sample as well. The chain couples TRBV28 to TRBJ2-5; a weak D match, TRBD2 (6 bases). V lost 5 bases and J lost 5, with 21 bases in between. The V gene's germline CDR1 is MDHEN and CDR2 SYDVKM. This CDR3 has 16 amino acids. CDR3: CASSPQSGGAMETQYF. As DNA, the CDR3 is TGTGCCAGCAGTCCCCAGAGCGGAGGGGCCATGGAGACCCAGTACTTC.

The CDR3 loop reads CASTERGGPYEQYF. Written as DNA, the CDR3 is TGTGCCAGCACTGAAAGGGGGGGACCCTACGAGCAGTACTTC. The chain links TRBV27 to TRBJ2-7; D is perhaps TRBD2 (7 bases). Germline assignment: CDR1 MNHEY and CDR2 SMNVEV (reference sequence). The CDR3 spans 14 residues. The V and J ends lost 7 bases and 2 bases respectively, with 15 bases between them.

The chain links TRBV11-2 to TRBJ1-1; D uncertain. CDR3 length equals 13 residues. The V end was cut by 5 bases, the J end by 3 bases, with 10 bases between. The germline V gene encodes CDR1 SGHAT and CDR2 FQNNGV. CDR3 in DNA: TGTGCCAGCAGCCCCGAGGTTGACACTGAAGCTTTCTTT. Translated: CASSPEVDTEAFF.

The chain employs TRBV7-2 and TRBJ1-1; no definite D call. V was clipped by 1 base and J by 4 bases, with 19 bases between them. This CDR3 comprises 17 residues. The germline CDR1 and CDR2 sequences are SGHTA and FQGNSA. The CDR3: CASSLVGPGSRSTEAFF. CDR3 bases: TGTGCCAGCAGCTTAGTGGGTCCGGGATCCCGGAGCACTGAAGCTTTCTTT.

This chain connects TRBV11-2 to TRBJ2-7; TRBD2 matches at 10 bases. Germline trimming cut 3 bases from V and 0 bases from J; bases unmatched to any gene: 5. The CDR3 sequence is 16 residues long. Per the germline V gene, CDR1 is SGHAT and CDR2 is FQNNGV. The CDR3 loop is CASSFRTSGYSYEQYF. CDR3 nucleotides: TGTGCCAGCAGCTTTCGGACTAGCGGCTACTCCTACGAGCAGTACTTC.

The chain couples TRBV5-4 to TRBJ1-4; D might be TRBD1 (5 bases). Trimming removed 4 bases at V and 5 bases at J, with 12 bases between. Germline CDR1 is SGHNT and CDR2 is YYREEE (reference sequence). This CDR3 has 14 residues. CDR3 nucleotide sequence: TGTGCCAGCAGCATTGGGGGGAAAAATGAAAAACTGTTTTTT. It translates to CASSIGGKNEKLFF.

V and J are TRBV29-1 and TRBJ2-3, with 9 bases fitting TRBD2. V shed 6 bases and J 0 bases; nucleotides not matched to a gene: 1. The CDR3 loop spans 13 amino acids. Germline CDR1 SQVTM, CDR2 ANQGSEA. The CDR3 DNA reads as TGCAGCGTCACTAGCGGGAGCACAGATACGCAGTATTTT. This translates into CSVTSGSTDTQYF.

CDR3 residues: CASQVAGAPPYEQYF. The DNA for the CDR3 is TGCGCCAGTCAAGTAGCGGGAGCGCCTCCTTACGAGCAGTACTTC. The chain employs TRBV10-2 and TRBJ2-7, with 9 bases lining up with TRBD2. CDR1 is WSHSY, CDR2 SAAADI, per germline. This CDR3 region has 15 residues. The junction had 13 bases not matched to a gene; V was cut back by 9 bases and J by 4 bases.

The chain uses TRBV28 and TRBJ2-2, with D tentatively TRBD1 (7 bases). The CDR3 sequence is 12 residues long. In germline, CDR1 is MDHEN, CDR2 SYDVKM. The V and J ends lost 7 bases and 9 bases respectively, with 12 bases between them. In DNA, the CDR3 is TGTGCCAGCACAGGGGGAGGCCGGGAGCTGTTTTTT. Protein sequence: CASTGGGRELFF.

This clone turned up a few times. The chain uses TRBV19 and TRBJ1-2, with D tentatively TRBD1 (5 bases). The germline V gene has CDR1 LNHDA and CDR2 SQIVND (reference sequence). The CDR3 has 15 amino acids. The ends were cut back, 1 base at V and 7 bases at J, with 16 bases in the middle. This CDR3 reads CASSIGGIPARGYTF. CDR3 sequence (DNA): TGTGCCAGTAGTATAGGGGGCATCCCGGCCCGTGGCTACACCTTC.

This clone turned up a few times. The chain employs TRBV30 and TRBJ1-1; no reliable D call. The germline V gene encodes CDR1 GTSNPN and CDR2 SVGIG (reference sequence). The CDR3 is 15 amino acids. Trimming took 3 bases from V and 5 from J, leaving 19 bases between them. CDR3 amino acids: CAWRGQGIGRTEAFF. DNA for the CDR3: TGTGCCTGGAGGGGTCAAGGGATTGGGAGGACTGAAGCTTTCTTT.

The table lists this clone with a count of one. The rearrangement joins TRBV10-3 to TRBJ2-2; TRBD1 matches 7 bases. V lost 0 bases and J lost 4; bases outside the gene matches: 8. There are 17 residues in the CDR3. The germline V gene has CDR1 ENHRY and CDR2 SYGVKD. The CDR3 nucleotides are TGTGCCATCAGTGAGTCCGGAGCAGGGGGAGTCACCGGGGAGCTGTTTTTT. Protein: CAISESGAGGVTGELFF.

CDR3 sequence: CAWGTGVSGNTIYF. The CDR3 DNA sequence: TGTGCCTGGGGGACTGGAGTCTCTGGAAACACCATATATTTT. The chain recombines TRBV30 with TRBJ1-3; a weak D match, TRBD1 (5 bases). The CDR3 spans 14 residues. V was clipped by 5 bases and J by 0 bases, with 11 bases between them. Germline-derived CDR1 and CDR2 are GTSNPN and SVGIG (reference sequence).

In this sample, this clone turned up a few times. The gene calls are TRBV28 and TRBJ1-4, with D possibly matching TRBD1 (6 bases). Germline assignment: CDR1 MDHEN and CDR2 SYDVKM. Trimming shortened V by 6 bases and J by 0 bases, and 17 bases separated the two germline ends. The CDR3 extends over 17 amino acids. The CDR3 protein is CASSRTQGSATNEKLFF. CDR3 DNA: TGTGCCAGCAGCCGAACACAGGGTTCCGCAACTAATGAAAAACTGTTTTTT.

CDR3 sequence reads: CASMLVAETQYF. In DNA form, the CDR3 reads TGTGCCAGTATGCTGGTAGCAGAGACCCAGTACTTC. V usage is TRBV2 and J usage is TRBJ2-5, with no clear D. The CDR3 covers 12 residues. Trimming shortened V by 9 bases and J by 4 bases, and 12 bases separated the two germline ends. Germline lookup yields CDR1 SNHLY and CDR2 FYNNEI.

This chain connects TRBV19 to TRBJ2-7; D is possibly TRBD1 (5 bases). The V end was cut by 5 bases, the J end by 1 base, with 15 bases between. CDR3 length: 15 residues. Looked up from germline, CDR1 is LNHDA and CDR2 is SQIVND (reference sequence). The CDR3 region is CASSSSIGVSYEQYF. CDR3 coding DNA: TGTGCCAGTAGTTCCTCTATAGGGGTTTCCTACGAGCAGTACTTC.

The CDR3 sequence is CASSQVAQGSGGAEWQYF. The CDR3 coding sequence is TGCGCCAGCAGCCAAGTGGCCCAAGGAAGCGGGGGGGCGGAGTGGCAGTATTTT. The gene calls are TRBV4-1 and TRBJ2-3, with 10 bases matching TRBD2. Looked up from germline, CDR1 is MGHRA and CDR2 is YSYEKL. The CDR3 sequence is 18 residues long. V trimming: 1 base; J trimming: 11 bases; junction bases outside the gene matches: 18.

The chain carries TRBV7-9 and TRBJ2-2; 9 positions agree with TRBD2. V was clipped by 11 bases and J by 4 bases; unmatched bases: 8. CDR3 size: 14 residues. CDR1 is SEHNR, CDR2 FQNEAQ, per germline (reference sequence). CDR3 nucleotides: TGTGCCGGAGGTAGCGGGAGTAGCACCGGGGAGCTGTTTTTT. Protein: CAGGSGSSTGELFF.

The gene calls are TRBV28 and TRBJ1-6; 9 bases map to TRBD1. From germline, CDR1 is MDHEN and CDR2 SYDVKM. V lost 10 bases and J lost 8; bases outside the gene matches: 12. This CDR3 contains 15 residues. The CDR3 loop reads CATSPGTGFYSPLHF. In DNA form, the CDR3 reads TGTGCCACCTCCCCCGGGACAGGGTTTTATTCACCCCTCCACTTT. Full variable domain (remainder filled in from reference TRBV28 and TRBJ1-6): DVKVTQSSRYLVKRTGEKVFLECVQDMDHENMFWYRQDPGLGLRLIYFSYDVKMKEKGDIPEGYSVSREKKERFSLILESASTNQTSMYLCATSPGTGFYSPLHFGNGTRLTVT.

This clone was seen just once. This chain joins TRBV7-9 and TRBJ2-2; no definite D call. Germline V gene sequence: CDR1 SEHNR, CDR2 FQNEAQ (reference sequence). This CDR3 region has 14 residues. Deletions cut 2 bases from V and 3 bases from J, with 7 bases between. DNA for the CDR3: TGTGCCAGCAGCTTACAGGCTGACACCGGGGAGCTGTTTTTT. This translates into CASSLQADTGELFF. Full variable domain (rest looked up from reference TRBV7-9 and TRBJ2-2): DTGVSQNPRHKITKRGQNVTFRCDPISEHNRLYWYRQTLGQGPEFLTYFQNEAQLEKSRLLSDRFSAERPKGSFSTLEIQRTEQGDSAMYLCASSLQADTGELFFGEGSRLTVL.

CDR3: CASSSGGSNTGELFF. The CDR3 bases are TGTGCCAGCAGCTCAGGGGGGTCGAACACCGGGGAGCTGTTTTTT. V gene TRBV7-8 combines with J gene TRBJ2-2; tentatively, D is TRBD1 (7 bases). The CDR3 runs 15 residues. Trimming took off 4 bases at V and 0 bases at J, with 9 bases between the two ends. CDR1 and CDR2 (germline): SGHVS, FQNEAQ.

The genes are TRBV6-5 and TRBJ1-6; D gene unclear. Germline V gene lookup returns CDR1 MNHEY and CDR2 SVGAGI. Trimming shortened V by 0 bases and J by 4 bases, and 7 bases separated the two germline ends. The CDR3 spans 15 residues. The CDR3 nucleotides read TGTGCCAGCAGTTACTCCTCAGTTTATAATTCACCCCTCCACTTT. Residues: CASSYSSVYNSPLHF.